This entry features one T cell receptor (beta chain) sequence. The source of the sample is a study of blood T cell repertoires in COVID-19. Study-level background: There were acute and convalescent COVID-19 samples, and they came from the United States, Italy and Spain.

As handled by the study authors: By means of reference gene primer amplification, nucleated cell counts were estimated. The table came from immunoSEQ multiplex PCR; TCRdb's copy has only in-frame clones and leaves some out. The V and J calls and clone size are taken from that table; D and trimming were inferred from the DNA. The sample lists around 210,000 clones, about 79% occurring once. This CDR3 region has 12 residues. V gave up 8 bases and J gave up 8 bases, with 15 bases separating them. Per germline, CDR1 MDHEN and CDR2 SYDVKM. This clonotype originated in a human donor in a cohort sampled during active COVID-19. Sequenced material: peripheral blood. The chain couples TRBV28 to TRBJ1-2; D is unresolved. The CDR3 loop reads CASQQRTRGYTF. As DNA, the CDR3 is TGTGCCAGCCAACAACGTACCCGCGGCTACACCTTC.